This T cell receptor beta chain was captured in a study of blood T cell repertoires in COVID-19 (dated by TCRdb to 2018 to 2021). Looking at the study overall: Collaborator samples came from the United States, Italy and Spain and covered acute and convalescent phases of COVID-19. The prospective study material was composed of cDNA or gDNA derived from T cells, B-cell-depleted T cells, or PBMCs. Subjects who had been exposed to COVID-19, were actively infected with it, or had recovered from it provided the deeply sampled blood TCRbeta repertoires that made up the dataset. A freely available public database, intended as a resource for researchers studying the immune response to SARS-CoV-2, is where the repertoires were released. The samples were drawn from the first 160 participants of the ongoing ImmuneRACE study and from over 950 subjects provided by 6 global collaborators. Sample metadata almost always included a de-identified subject ID, COVID-19 status, age in years and sex. Where HLA class I and class II types were available, the types were taken from metadata supplied by the sample provider, not from assay-based typing.

Relative to germline, V is missing 4 bases and J is missing 1 base, with 2 bases of the junction outside any gene match. Inclusive of the bounding cysteine and phenylalanine, the CDR3 is 14 residues long. The sequence is cut down to CDR3 DNA, 42 bases in frame from base 1. Concerning this clone: Its antigen remains undetermined. One base away there is no much larger clone; base qualities are not given.

Study-wide conclusions, independent of this receptor: The quantity of clinical and demographic metadata differed by source and by participant and was supplied without curation.

Each collaborating institution followed its own protocols to collect whole blood in K2EDTA tubes. Collaborator samples were shipped for TCRbeta analysis as frozen whole blood, isolated PBMCs, or DNA extracted from either sample type. TCRbeta CDR3 regions were amplified from genomic DNA by means of the immunoSEQ Assay, a bias-controlled multiplex PCR. The original pipeline was this. The number of nucleated cells in each sample was estimated from the amplification of reference gene primers within the assay. Sequence reads were collapsed and filtered to measure the absolute abundance of every unique TCRbeta CDR3 rearrangement. Productive Simpson clonality was computed per sample as the square root of Simpson's diversity index over productive rearrangements. As stored in TCRdb, this immuneACCESS dataset retains in-frame rearrangements with V and J assigned. A fraction of the clones does not appear; measured against another copy, unresolved V genes explain less than half of the discrepancy, and the remainder lacks a known reason. That table is the source of V, J and clone size, and D and trimming were worked out from the DNA. The sample yields about 120,000 clones; about two thirds were counted once. Under 0.95% of the sample rests with the top ten.

Recombination connected TRBV23-1 to TRBJ1-1; a stretch of 8 junction bases matches TRBD1. TRBV23-1 is an open reading frame, and its role is uncertain. This sequence was found in a human donor with acute or convalescent COVID-19. The donor label of this sample is uncertain. The sequenced sample consisted of peripheral blood. The CDR3 protein sequence reads: CASSPTGANTEAFF. The nucleotides are TGCGCCAGCAGTCCGACAGGGGCGAACACTGAAGCTTTCTTT.